The 8 T cell receptor beta chains listed next were all sequenced from one sample in a study of PD-L1 blockade in urothelial cancer. Clones were sequenced by immunoSEQ multiplex PCR, and TCRdb holds only the in-frame ones, with some missing. In the table there are around 40,000 clones, roughly 86% of which are singletons. Stated time point: peripheral blood 6 weeks after treatment start. The sample in question was PBMCs, obtained around atezolizumab (anti-PD-L1) treatment. These TCRs come from a man between 60 and 75 years old with urothelial cancer.

The chain combines TRBV6-5 with TRBJ2-1; TRBD2 matches 9 bases. This CDR3 is built from 15 residues. Germline V gives CDR1 MNHEY, CDR2 SVGAGI. V gave up 6 bases and J gave up 2 bases; unmatched junction bases: 5. The CDR3 DNA follows: TGTGCCAGCAGGACGGTAGCGGGAGCCTACAATGAGCAGTTCTTC. Its translation is CASRTVAGAYNEQFF.

This sequence joins TRBV20-1 and TRBJ1-1; weak D call: TRBD1 (6 bases). Trimming stripped 6 bases from V and 4 bases from J, with 9 bases between. Germline V gene lookup returns CDR1 DFQATT and CDR2 SNEGSKA (reference sequence). The CDR3 totals 11 residues. The CDR3 reads CSATRGTEAFF. CDR3 nucleotide sequence: TGCAGTGCAACCAGGGGCACTGAAGCTTTCTTT.

This clone was seen a single time. V is TRBV5-1 and J is TRBJ2-1; 7 nucleotides line up with TRBD2. The CDR3 runs 13 residues. The germline V gene has CDR1 SGHRS and CDR2 YFSETQ. V shed 5 bases, J shed 3 bases, and the junction held 2 bases outside the gene matches. CDR3 sequence: CASRPSGYNEQFF. Written as DNA, the CDR3 is TGCGCCAGCAGGCCTAGCGGCTACAATGAGCAGTTCTTC.

This clone has a single count. The chain employs TRBV4-1 and TRBJ2-3; 10 positions agree with TRBD2. Germline CDR1 MGHRA, CDR2 YSYEKL. This CDR3 has 16 residues. The V gene end was trimmed by 2 bases and the J gene end by 6 bases; junction bases not matched to a gene: 8. The CDR3 reads CASSQPSSGRHDTQYF. CDR3 in DNA: TGCGCCAGCAGCCAACCATCTAGCGGGAGACACGATACGCAGTATTTT.

The chain has TRBV6-5 and TRBJ2-4, with a possible D match to TRBD1 (6 bases). The ends were cut back, 7 bases at V and 6 bases at J, with 13 bases in the middle. CDR3 length: 13 amino acids. The germline gives CDR1 MNHEY, CDR2 SVGAGI. CDR3 nucleotide sequence: TGTGCCAGCATTAACTCACAGGGAAACATTCAGTACTTC. As protein: CASINSQGNIQYF.

V usage is TRBV19 and J usage is TRBJ2-3; 10 bases align to TRBD2. Germline V lookup: CDR1 LNHDA, CDR2 SQIVND (reference sequence). V gave up 11 bases and J gave up 2 bases; unmatched junction bases: 4. The CDR3 spans 13 residues. The CDR3 bases are TGTGCCGTAAGCGGGGGGGCCACAGATACGCAGTATTTT. Protein product: CAVSGGATDTQYF.

The chain uses TRBV23-1 and TRBJ2-7; TRBD2 agrees at 11 bases. TRBV23-1 has ORF status, its function being uncertain. This CDR3 comprises 14 residues. The V and J ends lost 6 bases and 6 bases, in that order; junction bases with no gene match: 7. CDR3 sequence: CASRLAGVVAEQYF. CDR3 DNA sequence: TGCGCCAGCAGACTAGCGGGAGTTGTCGCCGAGCAGTACTTC.

The chain employs TRBV29-1 and TRBJ2-5, with TRBD1 matching 7 bases. CDR3 length: 13 amino acids. Germline values: CDR1 SQVTM, CDR2 ANQGSEA. V lost 7 bases and J lost 4; bases outside the gene matches: 9. In nucleotides, the CDR3 is TGCAGCGGCACCCAGGGGGTAACAGAGACCCAGTACTTC. Translating gives CSGTQGVTETQYF.